This T cell receptor (beta chain) derives from a study of shared clonotypes between healthy human individuals. Assay: immunoSEQ multiplex PCR; the TCRdb copy retains only in-frame clones and omits some. The sample has 300,000 to 350,000 clones, around 67% seen once. Germline V lookup: CDR1 SNHLY, CDR2 FYNNEI. This CDR3 region has 15 residues. Trimming stripped 4 bases from V and 2 bases from J, with 13 bases between. The chain carries TRBV2 and TRBJ2-3, with TRBD1 as a possible D gene (6 bases). The sample taken for sequencing was memory CD4+ T cells sorted from blood. The subset is: CD45RA-negative fraction. This clonotype was sampled from a man younger than 40 in good health. The CDR3 sequence: CASSVTGTLTDTQYF. The CDR3 bases are TGTGCCAGCAGTGTCACAGGGACCCTCACAGATACGCAGTATTTT.